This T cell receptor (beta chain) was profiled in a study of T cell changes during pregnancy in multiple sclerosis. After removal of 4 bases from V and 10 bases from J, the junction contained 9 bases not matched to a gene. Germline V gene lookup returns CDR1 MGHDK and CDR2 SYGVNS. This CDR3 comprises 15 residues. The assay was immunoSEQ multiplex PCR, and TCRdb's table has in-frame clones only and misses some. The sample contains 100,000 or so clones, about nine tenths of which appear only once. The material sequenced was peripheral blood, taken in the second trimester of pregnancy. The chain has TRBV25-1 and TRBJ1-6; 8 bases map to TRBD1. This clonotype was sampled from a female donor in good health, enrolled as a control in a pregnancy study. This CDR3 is CASSARTGTPSPLHF. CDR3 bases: TGTGCCAGCAGTGCCCGGACAGGGACCCCCTCACCCCTCCACTTT.